Shown below are 17 T cell receptor beta chains from a single sample sequenced in a study of T cell changes during pregnancy in multiple sclerosis (dated by TCRdb to between 2017 and 2020). The library was obtained by the immunoSEQ multiplex PCR assay. TCRdb re-hosts the immuneACCESS table, in-frame sequences only. Its copies lack some clones; in the studies checked, an unresolved V gene accounts for under half of them, and the cause for the rest is not known. Present in this sample are roughly 75,000 clones, roughly 91% of which were seen just once. 2.6% of the sample is held by the ten biggest clonotypes. The sequenced sample was peripheral blood, obtained after pregnancy. Every receptor here comes from a female donor in good health, enrolled as a control in a pregnancy study.

The gene calls are TRBV5-1 and TRBJ2-5; 7 bases align to TRBD2. Losses at the gene ends were 2 bases for V and 2 bases for J; bases not matched to a gene: 9. The CDR3 sequence is 16 residues long. Germline loops: CDR1 SGHRS, CDR2 YFSETQ. The CDR3 nucleotides read TGCGCCAGCAGCTTTTCGGGCACTAGCGCACAAGAGACCCAGTACTTC. This encodes CASSFSGTSAQETQYF.

V is TRBV29-1 and J is TRBJ2-7; D is perhaps TRBD2 (6 bases). The CDR3 consists of 14 residues. Per the germline V gene, CDR1 is SQVTM and CDR2 is ANQGSEA. Trimming shortened V by 4 bases and J by 5 bases, and 18 bases separated the two germline ends. The CDR3 here is CSVVEGWTAHEQYF. In nucleotides, the CDR3 is TGCAGCGTTGTGGAGGGCTGGACCGCCCACGAGCAGTACTTC.

The count of this clone is one. The gene calls are TRBV18 and TRBJ2-5, with a possible D match to TRBD2 (6 bases). The ends were cut back, 6 bases at V and 1 base at J, with 12 bases in the middle. CDR1 is KGHSH and CDR2 is LQKENI in the germline V gene. CDR3 length: 14 amino acids. The chain's CDR3 is CASSTVAVQETQYF. The CDR3 bases are TGTGCCAGCTCCACGGTAGCGGTCCAAGAGACCCAGTACTTC.

This chain uses TRBV6-6 with TRBJ1-2; D is perhaps TRBD1 (5 bases). This CDR3 contains 12 residues. V was shortened by 2 bases and J by 8 bases, with 9 bases between the two germline ends. Germline assignment: CDR1 MNHNY and CDR2 SVGAGI (reference sequence). The CDR3 is CASSYTKGGYTF. The CDR3 nucleotides read TGTGCCAGCAGTTACACCAAGGGGGGCTACACCTTC.

The CDR3 sequence: CASTGLADYF. DNA for the CDR3: TGCGCCAGCACGGGACTAGCGGATTATTTT. V is TRBV10-1 and J is TRBJ2-3, with 11 bases matching TRBD2. In germline, CDR1 is WNHNN, CDR2 SYGVQD (reference sequence). The CDR3 runs to 10 residues. The ends lost 7 bases at V and 15 bases at J; junction bases unmatched: 3.

The chain recombines TRBV30 with TRBJ2-7, with TRBD1 matching over 9 bases. This CDR3 region has 14 residues. Germline V gives CDR1 GTSNPN, CDR2 SVGIG (reference sequence). Trimming removed 1 base from V and 4 bases from J; junction bases left unmatched: 5. DNA of the CDR3: TGTGCCTGGAGTGGGGACAGGGTCTATTACGAGCAGTACTTC. It encodes CAWSGDRVYYEQYF. Together with reference TRBV30 and TRBJ2-7, the CDR3 gives the full variable domain: SQTIHQWPATLVQPVGSPLSLECTVEGTSNPNLYWYRQAAGRGLQLLFYSVGIGQISSEVPQNLSASRPQDRQFILSSKKLLLSDSGFYLCAWSGDRVYYEQYFGPGTRLTVT.

V usage is TRBV4-2 and J usage is TRBJ2-3, with TRBD2 identical over 8 bases. V gave up 0 bases and J gave up 4 bases; unmatched junction bases: 15. The CDR3 is 19 residues long. Germline CDR1 is LGHNA and CDR2 is YNFKEQ. For the CDR3, the DNA is TGTGCCAGCAGCCAAGATCGCCCTATGAGCGGGAGAGTGGCAGATACGCAGTATTTT. Translated: CASSQDRPMSGRVADTQYF.

This chain links TRBV7-2 with TRBJ2-3, with TRBD1 matching over 7 bases. The V gene's germline CDR1 is SGHTA and CDR2 FQGNSA. This CDR3 is 14 amino acids long. V trimming: 1 base; J trimming: 4 bases; junction bases outside the gene matches: 2. The DNA for the CDR3 is TGTGCCAGCAGCTTAGGACAGGGTGCAGATACGCAGTATTTT. Translated, it gives CASSLGQGADTQYF.

In this sample, this clone turned up a few times. The V gene is TRBV28, the J gene TRBJ2-7; TRBD2 matches 8 bases. The CDR3 loop spans 13 amino acids. The ends lost 4 bases at V and 5 bases at J; junction bases unmatched: 4. Germline V gives CDR1 MDHEN, CDR2 SYDVKM. In DNA form, the CDR3 reads TGTGCCAGCAGTTCCGGGACTAGAGACGAGCAGTACTTC. It encodes CASSSGTRDEQYF.

The chain joins TRBV6-6 to TRBJ2-1, with 13 nucleotides matching TRBD2. V was pared by 7 bases and J by 7 bases, with 10 bases of the junction left unmatched. There are 16 residues in the CDR3. From germline, CDR1 is MNHNY and CDR2 SVGAGI (reference sequence). CDR3 residues: CASIEGLAGRGNEQFF. The CDR3 coding sequence is TGTGCCAGCATCGAGGGACTAGCGGGGAGGGGTAATGAGCAGTTCTTC.

This clone was observed once. The rearrangement links TRBV7-3 to TRBJ1-5; possibly TRBD1 for D (5 bases). The CDR3 spans 13 residues. V was clipped by 5 bases and J by 2 bases, with 7 bases between them. Germline values: CDR1 SGHTA, CDR2 FQGTGA. The CDR3 sequence: CASSAGRNQPQHF. Written as DNA, the CDR3 is TGTGCCAGCAGCGCAGGGCGCAATCAGCCCCAGCATTTT.

The V gene is TRBV9, the J gene TRBJ2-3; D possibly corresponds to TRBD2 (5 bases). Looked up from germline, CDR1 is SGDLS and CDR2 is YYNGEE. The CDR3 covers 16 residues. V was cut by 0 bases and J by 6 bases, with 17 bases left in between. DNA of the CDR3: TGTGCCAGCAGCGTAGCAACGGGGAAATCAAGGGATACGCAGTATTTT. It codes for CASSVATGKSRDTQYF.

V is TRBV18 and J is TRBJ2-3; 10 positions match TRBD1. CDR3 length: 14 amino acids. J lost 6 bases, V lost 4 bases, and 4 bases had no gene match. From germline, CDR1 is KGHSH and CDR2 LQKENI. The DNA for the CDR3 is TGTGCCAGCTCACGGGACAGGGGTTCGGATACGCAGTATTTT. This codes for CASSRDRGSDTQYF.

V is TRBV4-2 and J is TRBJ1-5; 8 nucleotides line up with TRBD1. V trimming: 3 bases; J trimming: 2 bases; junction bases outside the gene matches: 3. CDR1 and CDR2 (germline): LGHNA, YNFKEQ. This CDR3 is 15 amino acids long. The CDR3 protein is CASSQLTGGNQPQHF. The CDR3 nucleotides read TGTGCCAGCAGCCAGCTGACAGGGGGCAATCAGCCCCAGCATTTT.

This clone was seen once. The chain is built from TRBV5-4 and TRBJ1-3; no clear D. CDR1 and CDR2 (germline): SGHNT, YYREEE (reference sequence). The V and J ends lost 2 bases and 7 bases respectively, with 13 bases between them. The CDR3 is made up of 14 amino acids. CDR3 in DNA: TGTGCCAGCAGCTTTAGCGGAGTAGGTAACACCATATATTTT. It yields the protein CASSFSGVGNTIYF.

This clone appeared a single time. This rearrangement joins TRBV9 to TRBJ2-5, with a tentative D call TRBD2 (5 bases). The germline CDR1 and CDR2 sequences are SGDLS and YYNGEE. V was cut by 0 bases and J by 2 bases, with 14 bases left in between. This CDR3 region has 16 residues. The CDR3 loop is CASSVAQSGGQETQYF. The CDR3 DNA is TGTGCCAGCAGCGTAGCCCAGAGCGGAGGACAAGAGACCCAGTACTTC. The variable domain in full, with the rest retrieved from reference TRBV9 and TRBJ2-5, is DSGVTQTPKHLITATGQRVTLRCSPRSGDLSVYWYQQSLDQGLQFLIQYYNGEERAKGNILERFSAQQFPDLHSELNLSSLELGDSALYFCASSVAQSGGQETQYFGPGTRLLVL.

A few counts support this clone. The chain uses TRBV19 and TRBJ1-2; 7 bases match TRBD1. Per germline, CDR1 LNHDA and CDR2 SQIVND (reference sequence). The CDR3 extends over 13 amino acids. With V trimmed by 5 bases and J by 8 bases, 8 bases remained unmatched. The CDR3 loop reads CASSQTGPRGYTF. In DNA form, the CDR3 reads TGTGCCAGTAGTCAGACAGGGCCGAGGGGCTACACCTTC.